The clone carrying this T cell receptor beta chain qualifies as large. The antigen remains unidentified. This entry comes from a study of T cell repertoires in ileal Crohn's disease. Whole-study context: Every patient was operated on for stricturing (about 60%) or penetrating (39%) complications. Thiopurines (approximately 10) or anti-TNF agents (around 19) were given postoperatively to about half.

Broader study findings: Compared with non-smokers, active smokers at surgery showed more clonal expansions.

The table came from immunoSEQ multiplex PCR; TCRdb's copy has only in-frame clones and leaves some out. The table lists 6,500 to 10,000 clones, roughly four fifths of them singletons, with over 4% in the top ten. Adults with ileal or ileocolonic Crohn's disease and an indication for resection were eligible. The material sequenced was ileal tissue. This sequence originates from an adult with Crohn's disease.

The chain's CDR3 is CASSQNRAEAFF. In DNA form, the CDR3 reads TGTGCCAGCAGCCAGAACAGGGCTGAAGCTTTCTTT. This sequence joins TRBV4-2 and TRBJ1-1; a weak D match, TRBD1 (6 bases). Trimming removed 3 bases at V and 6 bases at J, with 8 bases between. The CDR3 consists of 12 residues. The V gene's germline CDR1 is LGHNA and CDR2 YNFKEQ.